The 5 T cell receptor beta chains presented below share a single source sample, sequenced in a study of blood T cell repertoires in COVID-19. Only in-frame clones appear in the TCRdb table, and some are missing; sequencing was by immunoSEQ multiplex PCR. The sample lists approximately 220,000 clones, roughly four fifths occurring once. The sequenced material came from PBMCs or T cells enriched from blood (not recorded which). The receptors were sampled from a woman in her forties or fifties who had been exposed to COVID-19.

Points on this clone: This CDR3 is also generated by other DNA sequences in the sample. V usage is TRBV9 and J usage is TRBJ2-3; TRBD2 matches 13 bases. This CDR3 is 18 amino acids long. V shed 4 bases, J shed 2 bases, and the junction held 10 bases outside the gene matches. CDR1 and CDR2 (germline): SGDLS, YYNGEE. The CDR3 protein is CASSPPLAGGMITDTQYF. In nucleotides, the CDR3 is TGTGCCAGCAGCCCGCCACTAGCGGGGGGGATGATCACAGATACGCAGTATTTT.

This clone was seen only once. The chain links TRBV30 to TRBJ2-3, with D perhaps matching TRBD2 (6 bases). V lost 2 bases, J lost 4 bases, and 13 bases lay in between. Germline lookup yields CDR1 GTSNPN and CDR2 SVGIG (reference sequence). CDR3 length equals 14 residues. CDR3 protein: CAWSNGGKADTQYF. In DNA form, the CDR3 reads TGTGCCTGGAGTAACGGGGGTAAAGCAGATACGCAGTATTTT.

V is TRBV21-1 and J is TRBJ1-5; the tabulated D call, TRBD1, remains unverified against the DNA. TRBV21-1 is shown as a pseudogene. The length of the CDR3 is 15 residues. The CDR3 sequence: CASSKERDINQPQHF. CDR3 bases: TGTGCCAGCAGCAAAGAGAGAGACATTAATCAGCCCCAGCATTTT.

The CDR3 nucleotides are TGTGCCATCAACGGGGGGAGTTCTGGAAACACCATATATTTT. It yields the protein CAINGGSSGNTIYF. This chain uses TRBV10-3 with TRBJ1-3, with TRBD1 as a possible D gene (5 bases). Trimming removed 7 bases at V and 1 base at J, with 11 bases between. In germline, CDR1 is ENHRY, CDR2 SYGVKD. CDR3 length: 14 amino acids.

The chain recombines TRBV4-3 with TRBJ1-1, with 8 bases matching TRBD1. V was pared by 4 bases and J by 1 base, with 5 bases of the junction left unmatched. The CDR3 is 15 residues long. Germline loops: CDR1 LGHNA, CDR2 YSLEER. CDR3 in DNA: TGCGCCAGCAGCCCGTCAGGGGGCGGGAACACTGAAGCTTTCTTT. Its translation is CASSPSGGGNTEAFF.